This T cell receptor beta chain originates from a study of blood T cell repertoires in COVID-19. Germline CDR1 LNHDA, CDR2 SQIVND (reference sequence). The junction had 11 bases not matched to a gene; V was cut back by 6 bases and J by 4 bases. The CDR3 has 15 residues. Produced via immunoSEQ multiplex PCR; TCRdb's table is partial and in-frame only. The sample consists of roughly 120,000 clones, approximately 84% of them appearing once. Sequencing used peripheral blood. The chain carries TRBV19 and TRBJ1-2; 7 nucleotides match TRBD1. The sequence came from a middle-aged woman with acute or convalescent COVID-19. Here the CDR3 DNA reads TGTGCCAGTAGCCCCTACAGGGGAAAAAGCTATGGCTACACCTTC. It is translated as CASSPYRGKSYGYTF.